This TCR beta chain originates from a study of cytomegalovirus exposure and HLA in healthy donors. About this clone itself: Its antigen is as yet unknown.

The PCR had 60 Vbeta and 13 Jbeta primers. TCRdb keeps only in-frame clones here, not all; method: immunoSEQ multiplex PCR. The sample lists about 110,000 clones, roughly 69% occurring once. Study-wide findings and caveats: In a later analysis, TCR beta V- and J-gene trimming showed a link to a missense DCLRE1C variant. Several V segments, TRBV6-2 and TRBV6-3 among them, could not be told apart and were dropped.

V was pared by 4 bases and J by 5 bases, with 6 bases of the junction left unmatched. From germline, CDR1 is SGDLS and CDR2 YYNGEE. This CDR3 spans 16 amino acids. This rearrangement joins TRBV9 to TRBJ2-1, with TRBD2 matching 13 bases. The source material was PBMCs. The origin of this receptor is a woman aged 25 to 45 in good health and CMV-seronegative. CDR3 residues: CASSQGLAGADNEQFF. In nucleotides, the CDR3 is TGTGCCAGCAGCCAAGGACTAGCGGGAGCAGACAATGAGCAGTTCTTC.